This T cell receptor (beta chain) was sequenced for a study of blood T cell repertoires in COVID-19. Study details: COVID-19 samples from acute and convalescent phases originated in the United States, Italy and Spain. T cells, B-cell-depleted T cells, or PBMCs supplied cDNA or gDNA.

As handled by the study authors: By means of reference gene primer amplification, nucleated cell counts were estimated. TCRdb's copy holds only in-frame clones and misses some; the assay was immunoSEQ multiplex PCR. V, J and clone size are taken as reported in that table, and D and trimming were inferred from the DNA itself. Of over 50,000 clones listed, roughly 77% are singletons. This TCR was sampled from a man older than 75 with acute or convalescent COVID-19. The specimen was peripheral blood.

CDR3 DNA sequence: TGTGCCAGCAGCTTAGCGGGGGGTCGAATTTTGAACACTGAAGCTTTCTTT. Residues: CASSLAGGRILNTEAFF. This chain joins TRBV7-6 and TRBJ1-1; D might be TRBD1 (5 bases). Between the trimmed V and J ends, which lost 0 bases and 0 bases, there was a span of 14 bases. CDR3 length: 17 amino acids. The V gene's germline CDR1 is SGHVS and CDR2 FNYEAQ. The full variable domain, its missing parts supplied by reference TRBV7-6 and TRBJ1-1, is GAGVSQSPRYKVTKRGQDVALRCDPISGHVSLYWYRQALGQGPEFLTYFNYEAQQDKSGLPNDRFSAERPEGSISTLTIQRTEQRDSAMYRCASSLAGGRILNTEAFFGQGTRLTVV.